Listed here are 28 T cell receptor beta chains from one sample, sequenced in a study of T cell responses to AZD1222 COVID-19 vaccine. TCRdb's table, derived via immunoSEQ multiplex PCR, lists solely in-frame clones and lacks some. The sample holds some 130,000 clones, approximately 92% seen once. The specimen was peripheral blood, collected on day 0 of AZD1222 vaccination. These receptors originate from an adult in good health.

The CDR3 region is CASGLRDTYGYTF. Written as DNA, the CDR3 is TGTGCTAGTGGCCTTCGGGACACCTATGGCTACACCTTC. V is TRBV12-5 and J is TRBJ1-2, with D possibly being TRBD1 (6 bases). CDR1 is LGHNT, CDR2 FRNRAP, per germline. V gave up 6 bases and J gave up 4 bases, with 12 bases separating them. The CDR3 runs to 13 residues.

V gene TRBV9 combines with J gene TRBJ1-5; no reliable D call. CDR3 length equals 16 residues. V was clipped by 0 bases and J by 2 bases, with 12 bases between them. Germline CDR1 and CDR2: SGDLS and YYNGEE. CDR3 in amino acids: CASSVDAQSRNQPQHF. CDR3 nucleotides: TGTGCCAGCAGCGTAGACGCACAGTCTCGCAATCAGCCCCAGCATTTT.

V usage is TRBV9 and J usage is TRBJ1-2; no firm D call. The CDR3 has 15 residues. Germline lookup yields CDR1 SGDLS and CDR2 YYNGEE. V lost 4 bases, J lost 2 bases, and 15 bases lay in between. The DNA of the CDR3 is TGTGCCAGCAGCCGTGACATTGCGAGGAACTATGGCTACACCTTC. Translating it yields CASSRDIARNYGYTF.

This clone is a singleton in its sample. CDR3 region: CASSLLGQGTEAFF. The CDR3 DNA is TGTGCCAGCAGTTTACTGGGACAGGGGACTGAAGCTTTCTTT. The chain carries TRBV28 and TRBJ1-1; 10 nucleotides agree with TRBD1. The CDR3 spans 14 residues. The germline V gene has CDR1 MDHEN and CDR2 SYDVKM. Trimming removed 2 bases from V and 5 bases from J; junction bases left unmatched: 2.

The chain is built from TRBV28 and TRBJ2-7; 8 bases align to TRBD2. CDR1 and CDR2 (germline): MDHEN, SYDVKM. CDR3 length: 16 residues. V lost 6 bases, J lost 3 bases, and 13 bases stayed unmatched. The CDR3 sequence is CASRGRGSGGLYEQYF. For the CDR3, the DNA is TGTGCCAGCAGGGGCCGGGGCAGCGGGGGCCTCTACGAGCAGTACTTC.

This clone has only a few counts. CDR3 loop: CASSLSRTGRSYEQYF. The CDR3 bases are TGTGCCAGCAGCTTGTCCCGGACAGGGAGATCCTACGAGCAGTACTTC. This chain uses TRBV5-4 with TRBJ2-7; 8 positions agree with TRBD1. Unmatched junction bases numbered 7, after V lost 1 base and J lost 1 base. The length of the CDR3 is 16 residues. Germline CDR1 reads SGHNT; CDR2 reads YYREEE (reference sequence). Together with reference TRBV5-4 and TRBJ2-7, the CDR3 gives the full variable domain: ETGVTQSPTHLIKTRGQQVTLRCSSQSGHNTVSWYQQALGQGPQFIFQYYREEENGRGNFPPRFSGLQFPNYSSELNVNALELDDSALYLCASSLSRTGRSYEQYFGPGTRLTVT.

CDR3 region: CASMAQTVTFF. In nucleotides, the CDR3 is TGTGCCAGCATGGCGCAGACTGTGACTTTCTTT. This sequence joins TRBV28 and TRBJ1-1; D is undetermined. V lost 7 bases and J 12 bases, leaving 15 bases between the germline ends. This CDR3 has 11 residues. CDR1 and CDR2 (germline): MDHEN, SYDVKM. Looking up the rest from reference TRBV28 and TRBJ1-1 gives the full variable domain: DVKVTQSSRYLVKRTGEKVFLECVQDMDHENMFWYRQDPGLGLRLIYFSYDVKMKEKGDIPEGYSVSREKKERFSLILESASTNQTSMYLCASMAQTVTFFGQGTRLTVV.

This sequence joins TRBV10-3 and TRBJ1-1; D perhaps matches TRBD1 (5 bases). The CDR3 has 11 amino acids. Germline CDR1 ENHRY, CDR2 SYGVKD. The V end was cut by 11 bases, the J end by 2 bases, with 9 bases between. The CDR3 DNA reads TGTGCCGCGGGGGTAAACACTGAAGCTTTCTTT. This translates into CAAGVNTEAFF.

The rearrangement uses TRBV27 and TRBJ2-7; the match to TRBD2 covers 9 bases. The CDR3 length is 17 residues. The germline V gene encodes CDR1 MNHEY and CDR2 SMNVEV (reference sequence). Trimming took 6 bases from V and 4 from J; bases not matched to a gene: 16. CDR3 amino acids: CASRPPPSGNYWYEQYF. CDR3 coding DNA: TGTGCCAGCAGACCCCCCCCTAGCGGGAATTATTGGTACGAGCAGTACTTC.

V usage is TRBV4-1 and J usage is TRBJ2-7, with 11 nucleotides matching TRBD1. J gave up 6 bases and V 1 base, and 8 bases lay outside the gene matches. The CDR3 runs to 16 residues. The germline V gene has CDR1 MGHRA and CDR2 YSYEKL. The DNA for the CDR3 is TGCGCCAGCAGCCAAGTCGGGGGACAGGGGGTGCGCGAGCAGTACTTC. Translation: CASSQVGGQGVREQYF.

CDR3 amino acids: CASSTRTSGTTDTQYF. DNA of the CDR3: TGTGCCAGCAGTACCCGGACTAGCGGGACCACAGATACGCAGTATTTT. This chain connects TRBV28 to TRBJ2-3, with TRBD2 matching over 12 bases. J lost 2 bases, V lost 5 bases, and 5 bases had no gene match. The germline CDR1 and CDR2 sequences are MDHEN and SYDVKM. CDR3 length equals 16 residues.

The J gene is TRBJ2-6, the V gene TRBV4-3; TRBD1 might be the D (5 bases). Germline V lookup: CDR1 LGHNA, CDR2 YSLEER. There are 18 residues in the CDR3. V was shortened by 0 bases and J by 1 base, with 13 bases between the two germline ends. The DNA for the CDR3 is TGCGCCAGCAGCCAAGATGGTCAGGGAAGGTCTGGGGCCAACGTCCTGACTTTC. Protein product: CASSQDGQGRSGANVLTF.

The genes are TRBV7-2 and TRBJ1-5; weak D call: TRBD1 (6 bases). The germline CDR1 and CDR2 sequences are SGHTA and FQGNSA. CDR3 length: 15 residues. The V and J ends lost 1 base and 4 bases respectively, with 11 bases between them. CDR3: CASSLVLDRNQPQHF. As DNA, the CDR3 is TGTGCCAGCAGCTTAGTTCTAGACAGGAATCAGCCCCAGCATTTT.

The chain combines TRBV7-9 with TRBJ1-2; D may be TRBD1 (6 bases). Germline V gene sequence: CDR1 SEHNR, CDR2 FQNEAQ (reference sequence). V gave up 5 bases and J gave up 0 bases, with 25 bases separating them. The CDR3 runs 19 residues. CDR3 coding DNA: TGTGCCAGCAGCCCTGAGGCCCCGGGGTTGGGGGCTTCTAACTATGGCTACACCTTC. This codes for CASSPEAPGLGASNYGYTF.

CDR3 sequence reads: CASSFLGVPTEAFF. Written as DNA, the CDR3 is TGTGCCAGCAGCTTCCTAGGAGTCCCCACTGAAGCTTTCTTT. The chain joins TRBV5-6 to TRBJ1-1; D not resolved. The V gene lost 2 bases and the J gene lost 4 bases, with 12 bases spanning the gap. The CDR3 runs 14 residues. Germline V gives CDR1 SGHDT, CDR2 YYEEEE.

The V gene is TRBV27, the J gene TRBJ1-2, with D possibly being TRBD1 (6 bases). Trimming left V 0 bases short and J 5 bases short, with 13 bases between. The CDR3 runs 15 residues. The germline V gene encodes CDR1 MNHEY and CDR2 SMNVEV (reference sequence). CDR3 nucleotide sequence: TGTGCCAGCAGTTTATCGTCCCAGCAGGGGTATGGCTACACCTTC. Translating gives CASSLSSQQGYGYTF.

The chain links TRBV19 to TRBJ1-1; unclear D gene. Germline V lookup: CDR1 LNHDA, CDR2 SQIVND (reference sequence). V dropped 9 bases and J dropped 0 bases, with 11 bases sitting between them. The CDR3 consists of 13 residues. Written as DNA, the CDR3 is TGTGCCAGCCGACACCAAATGAACACTGAAGCTTTCTTT. Translating it yields CASRHQMNTEAFF. The complete variable domain, with remaining parts taken from reference TRBV19 and TRBJ1-1, reads DGGITQSPKYLFRKEGQNVTLSCEQNLNHDAMYWYRQDPGQGLRLIYYSQIVNDFQKGDIAEGYSVSREKKESFPLTVTSAQKNPTAFYLCASRHQMNTEAFFGQGTRLTVV.

The J gene is TRBJ2-7, the V gene TRBV19; the match to TRBD2 covers 7 bases. The V and J ends lost 3 bases and 2 bases, in that order; junction bases with no gene match: 13. The CDR3 consists of 17 residues. The germline V gene has CDR1 LNHDA and CDR2 SQIVND (reference sequence). In DNA, the CDR3 is TGTGCCAGTAGTATGGGACTACCCTGGATCCTCCCCTACGAGCAGTACTTC. Amino acids: CASSMGLPWILPYEQYF. Variable domain in full (rest from reference TRBV19 and TRBJ2-7): DGGITQSPKYLFRKEGQNVTLSCEQNLNHDAMYWYRQDPGQGLRLIYYSQIVNDFQKGDIAEGYSVSREKKESFPLTVTSAQKNPTAFYLCASSMGLPWILPYEQYFGPGTRLTVT.

This clone appeared once. The J gene is TRBJ1-1, the V gene TRBV19, with a weak D call TRBD1 (6 bases). The V end was cut by 3 bases, the J end by 4 bases, with 15 bases between. The CDR3 runs to 15 residues. Germline-derived CDR1 and CDR2 are LNHDA and SQIVND (reference sequence). Here the CDR3 DNA reads TGTGCCAGTAGTATTACCTGGGCGGGGGCCACTGAAGCTTTCTTT. As protein: CASSITWAGATEAFF.

This clone has a single count. Other DNA sequences in the sample encode the same CDR3. This chain joins TRBV5-1 and TRBJ1-5; D gene ambiguous. The CDR3 runs to 13 residues. CDR1 SGHRS and CDR2 YFSETQ come from the germline V gene. Trimming took 0 bases from V and 4 from J, leaving 5 bases between them. The CDR3 bases are TGCGCCAGCAGCTTGGACAGTAATCAGCCCCAGCATTTT. Its translation is CASSLDSNQPQHF. The variable domain in full, with the rest retrieved from reference TRBV5-1 and TRBJ1-5, is KAGVTQTPRYLIKTRGQQVTLSCSPISGHRSVSWYQQTPGQGLQFLFEYFSETQRNKGNFPGRFSGRQFSNSRSEMNVSTLELGDSALYLCASSLDSNQPQHFGDGTRLSIL.

This CDR3 is CASSHDGTSGRGEQFF. CDR3 bases: TGTGCCAGCAGCCATGACGGGACTAGCGGGAGAGGTGAGCAGTTCTTC. The gene calls are TRBV3-1 (or the pseudogene TRBV3-2) and TRBJ2-1; 14 bases are shared with TRBD2. Per germline, CDR1 LGHDT and CDR2 YNNKEL (reference sequence). The CDR3 covers 16 residues. The V segment lost 3 bases and the J segment 9 bases; nucleotides outside the gene matches: 7.

The chain combines TRBV28 with TRBJ2-3, with D tentatively TRBD1 (5 bases). The V end was cut by 1 base, the J end by 0 bases, with 14 bases between. Germline V gives CDR1 MDHEN, CDR2 SYDVKM. CDR3 length: 17 residues. The CDR3 protein is CASSLSPPGSSTDTQYF. For the CDR3, the DNA is TGTGCCAGCAGTTTATCCCCACCAGGGTCCAGCACAGATACGCAGTATTTT.

V gene TRBV9 combines with J gene TRBJ1-5; D perhaps matches TRBD1 (6 bases). There are 16 residues in the CDR3. The V gene lost 0 bases and the J gene lost 4 bases, with 14 bases spanning the gap. The germline V gene encodes CDR1 SGDLS and CDR2 YYNGEE. The CDR3 region is CASSVDGRGGNQPQHF. In DNA, the CDR3 is TGTGCCAGCAGCGTAGACGGCAGGGGTGGGAATCAGCCCCAGCATTTT.

V gene TRBV12-5 combines with J gene TRBJ1-1, with D possibly matching TRBD1 (5 bases). Germline V lookup: CDR1 LGHNT, CDR2 FRNRAP. Trimming left V 1 base short and J 4 bases short, with 10 bases between. The CDR3 has 14 amino acids. The CDR3 protein is CASGLGPGGTEAFF. Here the CDR3 DNA reads TGTGCTAGTGGTTTGGGACCGGGGGGCACTGAAGCTTTCTTT.

The chain joins TRBV6-2 or TRBV6-3 to TRBJ1-5, with D maybe TRBD1 (5 bases). With 0 bases removed from V and 3 bases from J, the gap between germline ends came to 12 bases. Germline V lookup: CDR1 MNHEY, CDR2 SVGEGT. CDR3 length: 16 amino acids. In nucleotides, the CDR3 is TGTGCCAGCAGTTACTCTGGCAGGGCTATCAATCAGCCCCAGCATTTT. As protein: CASSYSGRAINQPQHF.

The CDR3 reads CAISALADSYNEQFF. The DNA of the CDR3 is TGTGCCATCAGTGCACTAGCGGACTCCTACAATGAGCAGTTCTTC. This chain joins TRBV10-3 and TRBJ2-1; 8 bases fit TRBD2. V was clipped by 4 bases and J by 0 bases; unmatched bases: 2. Germline V CDR1 and CDR2: ENHRY, SYGVKD. The CDR3 covers 15 residues.

With respect to this clone: At one of its ends the junction is not consistent with the germline gene, which may arise from a read error. The chain has TRBV24-1 and TRBJ1-2; TRBD1 might be the D (6 bases). The CDR3 length is 13 residues. Germline V gene data show CDR1 as KGHDR and CDR2 as SFDVKD. DNA of the CDR3: TGTGCCGCCAGTTTTGGGGGCGGCTATGGCTACACCTTC. As protein: CAASFGGGYGYTF.

This sequence joins TRBV9 and TRBJ1-2, with D possibly matching TRBD1 (6 bases). The CDR3 is 15 residues long. The germline CDR1 and CDR2 sequences are SGDLS and YYNGEE. V lost 4 bases and J lost 8, with 21 bases in between. CDR3 sequence reads: CASSSFDGGQGGYTF. The CDR3 bases are TGTGCCAGCAGCAGCTTTGACGGAGGGCAGGGGGGCTACACCTTC.